This passage covers 13 T cell receptor beta chains from one sample sequenced in a study of T cell changes during pregnancy in multiple sclerosis. Data came from immunoSEQ multiplex PCR; TCRdb stores just in-frame clones and leaves some out. The data contain some 83,000 clones, roughly nine tenths of them singletons. Sequencing was performed on PBMCs, taken in the first trimester of pregnancy. These receptors all stem from a female donor in good health, serving as a control in a pregnancy study. Some clones in this sample may be carry-over from other donors' samples.

The gene calls are TRBV18 and TRBJ1-3; D not certain. The V end lost 3 bases, the J end lost 0 bases, and 9 bases lay between the germline ends. CDR3 length equals 15 residues. Germline lookup yields CDR1 KGHSH and CDR2 LQKENI. CDR3 region: CASSPARVSGNTIYF. CDR3 nucleotide sequence: TGTGCCAGCTCACCTGCGAGGGTCTCTGGAAACACCATATATTTT.

The chain carries TRBV29-1 and TRBJ2-1; D perhaps matches TRBD1 (6 bases). Germline values: CDR1 SQVTM, CDR2 ANQGSEA. V was trimmed by 7 bases and J by 5 bases, leaving 15 bases between them. This CDR3 comprises 13 residues. The CDR3 DNA reads as TGCAGCGGATTTCTACAGGGAAACAATGAGCAGTTCTTC. As protein: CSGFLQGNNEQFF.

The chain is built from TRBV5-8 and TRBJ2-1; possibly TRBD2 for D (5 bases). This CDR3 contains 15 residues. V shed 2 bases and J shed 3 bases, with 12 bases lying between them. Germline CDR1 reads SGHTS; CDR2 reads YDEGEE. The CDR3 bases are TGTGCCAGCAGCTTTCGTGGGAGCGGCTACAATGAGCAGTTCTTC. Translating gives CASSFRGSGYNEQFF.

V is TRBV6-4 and J is TRBJ2-1; 10 positions agree with TRBD1. The V gene end was trimmed by 3 bases and the J gene end by 6 bases; junction bases not matched to a gene: 5. This CDR3 is built from 15 residues. Looked up from germline, CDR1 is MRHNA and CDR2 is SNTAGT. CDR3 nucleotides: TGTGCCAGCAGTGAACGGACAGGGGGAGGCAATGAGCAGTTCTTC. Encoded protein: CASSERTGGGNEQFF.

The chain employs TRBV5-1 and TRBJ1-2; possibly TRBD1 for D (6 bases). The CDR3 has 15 amino acids. Germline CDR1 reads SGHRS; CDR2 reads YFSETQ. The V end lost 3 bases, the J end lost 2 bases, and 14 bases lay between the germline ends. For the CDR3, the DNA is TGCGCCAGCAGCTCAACAGGGAACTTAAACTATGGCTACACCTTC. As protein: CASSSTGNLNYGYTF.

This chain uses TRBV9 with TRBJ2-3, with D maybe TRBD2 (5 bases). Trimming removed 5 bases at V and 2 bases at J, with 9 bases between. Germline V gene data show CDR1 as SGDLS and CDR2 as YYNGEE. CDR3 length: 13 amino acids. The CDR3 sequence: CASSSGITDTQYF. The CDR3 bases are TGTGCCAGCAGTTCGGGGATCACAGATACGCAGTATTTT.

The chain recombines TRBV6-6 with TRBJ1-6; TRBD1 aligns across 8 bases. The V gene end was trimmed by 5 bases and the J gene end by 14 bases; junction bases not matched to a gene: 14. This CDR3 contains 15 residues. CDR1 and CDR2 (germline): MNHNY, SVGAGI (reference sequence). This chain's CDR3 is CASSSDRTGYRTLHF. CDR3 coding DNA: TGTGCCAGCAGTAGTGATCGGACAGGGTATCGGACCCTCCACTTT.

V is TRBV14 and J is TRBJ2-5, with 8 nucleotides matching TRBD2. Germline V gene lookup returns CDR1 SGHDN and CDR2 FVKESK. The trim removed 4 bases at V and 4 bases at J, leaving 8 bases unmatched. The CDR3 runs 15 residues. The CDR3 spells CASSPVGGRLETQYF. The CDR3 nucleotides read TGTGCCAGCAGCCCGGTGGGCGGGAGGTTAGAGACCCAGTACTTC.

This clone has a single count. V and J are TRBV4-2 and TRBJ2-7, with D hard to call. Germline V gives CDR1 LGHNA, CDR2 YNFKEQ. The length of the CDR3 is 12 residues. Trimming cost V 2 bases and J 0 bases, with 2 bases left between them. The DNA for the CDR3 is TGTGCCAGCAGCCAATACTCCTACGAGCAGTACTTC. It specifies CASSQYSYEQYF.

This chain uses TRBV19 with TRBJ1-1; maybe TRBD1 (6 bases). The CDR3 is 14 residues long. CDR1 and CDR2 from the germline V gene are LNHDA and SQIVND (reference sequence). The V gene lost 7 bases and the J gene lost 6 bases, with 18 bases spanning the gap. CDR3 nucleotide sequence: TGTGCCAGTACCCTAGGGGGGGGGCTCCCTGAAGCTTTCTTT. Encoded protein: CASTLGGGLPEAFF.

This clone appeared a few times. The chain is built from TRBV19 and TRBJ1-1; the match to TRBD1 covers 11 bases. Germline CDR1 reads LNHDA; CDR2 reads SQIVND (reference sequence). This CDR3 has 16 residues. The ends lost 5 bases at V and 5 bases at J; junction bases unmatched: 10. Here the CDR3 reads CASSVGPGQGETEAFF. DNA of the CDR3: TGTGCCAGTAGTGTGGGGCCGGGACAGGGGGAGACTGAAGCTTTCTTT.

The chain joins TRBV4-2 to TRBJ2-5; TRBD2 matches at 10 bases. The CDR3 has 16 residues. Germline trimming cut 5 bases from V and 2 bases from J; bases unmatched to any gene: 8. From germline, CDR1 is LGHNA and CDR2 YNFKEQ. In nucleotides, the CDR3 is TGTGCCAGCAGCGATGATAGCGGGGGGCCACAAGAGACCCAGTACTTC. Translating gives CASSDDSGGPQETQYF.

This clone appeared a single time. This chain joins TRBV4-2 and TRBJ2-3; the match to TRBD2 covers 13 bases. The germline V gene encodes CDR1 LGHNA and CDR2 YNFKEQ. After removal of 3 bases from V and 3 bases from J, the junction contained 15 bases not matched to a gene. The CDR3 has 20 residues. The CDR3 is CASSHGPGLAGVKGTDTQYF. CDR3 in DNA: TGTGCCAGCAGCCACGGACCCGGACTAGCGGGGGTCAAAGGAACAGATACGCAGTATTTT.